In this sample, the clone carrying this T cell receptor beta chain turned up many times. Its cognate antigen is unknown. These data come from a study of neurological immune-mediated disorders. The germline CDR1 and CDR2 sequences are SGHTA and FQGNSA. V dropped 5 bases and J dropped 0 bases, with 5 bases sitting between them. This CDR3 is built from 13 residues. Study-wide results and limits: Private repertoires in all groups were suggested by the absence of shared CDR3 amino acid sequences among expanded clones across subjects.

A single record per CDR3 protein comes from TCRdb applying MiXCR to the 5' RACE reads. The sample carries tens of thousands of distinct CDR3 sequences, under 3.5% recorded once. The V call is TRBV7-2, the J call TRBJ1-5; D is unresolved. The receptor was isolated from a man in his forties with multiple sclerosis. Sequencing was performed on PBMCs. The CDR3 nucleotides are TGTGCCAGCAGCCCCCATAGCAATCAGCCCCAGCATTTT. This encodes CASSPHSNQPQHF.